A selection of T cell receptor beta chains follows, all from one sample in a study of cytomegalovirus exposure and HLA in healthy donors. Repertoires were generated with immunoSEQ multiplex PCR, while TCRdb's copy carries only in-frame clones and drops some. The sample contains 97,000 or so clones, 81% of which appear only once. Sequencing was performed on PBMCs. These receptors were obtained from a man aged 35-49 years in good health and CMV-seronegative. Each CDR3 is given with its conserved first and last residue. The order of the fields is clone size, J gene, D gene, V gene, CDR3 length, CDR3 protein, CDR3 DNA. D genes are given only for firm matches. Expanded clones get a size class; other rows say once, few or many, or leave the size out.

once	TRBJ2-7	TRBD2	TRBV7-9	12	CASSPGGYEQYF	TGTGCCAGCAGCCCGGGAGGGTACGAGCAGTACTTC
NA	TRBJ2-1	NA	TRBV19	16	CASSIDLRERYGEQFF	TGTGCCAGTAGTATAGATCTAAGGGAGAGGTATGGTGAGCAGTTCTTC
NA	TRBJ1-5	NA	TRBV27	14	CASRAGVPHQPQHF	TGTGCCAGCAGGGCAGGGGTTCCCCATCAGCCCCAGCATTTT
NA	TRBJ2-2	NA	TRBV10-3	15	CAISRTTQNTGELFF	TGTGCCATCAGCCGGACTACCCAGAACACCGGGGAGCTGTTTTTT
NA	TRBJ2-1	NA	TRBV5-1	17	CASSLELAGDRGNGQFF	TGCGCCAGCAGCTTGGAACTTGCAGGGGATAGGGGCAACGGGCAGTTCTTC
NA	TRBJ1-6	NA	TRBV28	12	CASSSVGSPLHF	TGTGCCAGCAGTAGTGTCGGTTCACCCCTCCACTTT
NA	TRBJ1-4	NA	TRBV19	19	CASSIFPGGASATNEKLFF	TGTGCCAGTAGTATATTTCCGGGGGGGGCGTCTGCAACTAATGAAAAACTGTTTTTT
once	TRBJ2-7	TRBD1	TRBV7-8	14	CASSFTTGPYEQYF	TGTGCCAGCAGCTTCACGACAGGGCCCTACGAGCAGTACTTC
NA	TRBJ1-2	NA	TRBV2	16	CASSSTRGGLIYGYTF	TGTGCCAGCAGCAGTACCCGGGGGGGGCTCATCTATGGCTACACCTTC
NA	TRBJ2-1	NA	TRBV7-2	19	CASSASLRNRDGYYNEQFF	TGTGCCAGCAGCGCGTCCCTCCGCAACAGGGATGGGTACTACAATGAGCAGTTCTTC
once	TRBJ1-1	NA	TRBV6-5	13	CASRWQLNTEAFF	TGTGCCAGCCGATGGCAATTGAACACTGAAGCTTTCTTT
NA	TRBJ2-5	NA	TRBV11-2	14	CASSQGGAMETQYF	TGTGCCAGCAGCCAGGGAGGAGCGATGGAGACCCAGTACTTC
NA	TRBJ1-4	NA	TRBV18	19	CASSPVLNAGSKLMKKLFF	TGTGCCAGCTCACCCGTTCTTAACGCGGGCTCGAAACTAATGAAAAAACTGTTTTTT
NA	TRBJ2-2	NA	TRBV2	14	CASGWGLNTGELFF	TGTGCCAGCGGTTGGGGGCTTAACACCGGGGAGCTGTTTTTT
once	TRBJ2-7	TRBD2	TRBV7-6	14	CASSLMGGSYEQYF	TGTGCCAGCAGCTTAATGGGGGGGTCCTACGAGCAGTACTTC
few	TRBJ1-1	NA	TRBV5-1	15	CASSPGQTSNTEAFF	TGCGCCAGCAGCCCTGGACAGACCTCGAACACTGAAGCTTTCTTT
NA	TRBJ2-7	TRBD1	TRBV6-1	14	CASSEGQGLYEQYF	TGTGCCAGCAGTGAAGGACAGGGGCTCTACGAGCAGTACTTC
NA	TRBJ1-3	TRBD1	TRBV18	18	CASSPLSLGQGIGNTIYF	TGTGCCAGCTCACCACTGTCTCTGGGACAGGGGATTGGAAACACCATATATTTT
NA	TRBJ2-7	NA	TRBV5-5	16	CASSSTPDTSRHEQYF	TGTGCCAGCAGCTCTACGCCGGACACTTCTCGCCACGAGCAGTACTTC
NA	TRBJ2-2	TRBD2	TRBV7-7	16	CASSLAIAGDTGELFF	TGTGCCAGCAGCTTAGCAATAGCGGGGGACACCGGGGAGCTGTTTTTT
NA	TRBJ1-2	TRBD1	TRBV2	13	CASSLTGFDGYTF	TGTGCCAGCAGTCTGACAGGGTTTGATGGCTACACCTTC
NA	TRBJ1-1	NA	TRBV21-1	14	CASSERASNTEAFF	TGTGCCAGCAGCGAGCGGGCGTCGAACACTGAAGCTTTCTTT
NA	TRBJ2-1	TRBD2	TRBV13	19	CASSYGTSGGGRSYNEQFF	TGTGCCAGCAGCTACGGGACTAGCGGGGGGGGCCGCTCCTACAATGAGCAGTTCTTC
few	TRBJ1-5	TRBD1	TRBV4-3	18	CASSQDLGSTGSHQPQHF	TGCGCCAGCAGCCAAGACCTTGGCTCGACAGGGTCTCATCAGCCCCAGCATTTT
NA	TRBJ1-2	TRBD1	TRBV28	16	CASSETGTGGYYGYTF	TGTGCCAGCAGTGAGACCGGGACAGGGGGCTACTATGGCTACACCTTC
NA	TRBJ1-3	NA	TRBV5-6	14	CASSLAGPGNTIYF	TGTGCCAGCAGCTTGGCAGGGCCTGGAAACACCATATATTTT
NA	TRBJ2-2	NA	TRBV2	13	CATHVMRTGELFF	TGTGCCACCCATGTTATGAGAACCGGGGAGCTGTTTTTT
NA	TRBJ1-2	NA	TRBV5-1	13	CASAVEGNYGYTF	TGCGCCAGCGCGGTGGAGGGTAACTATGGCTACACCTTC
NA	TRBJ2-1	NA	TRBV13	13	CASSVTESNEQFF	TGTGCCAGCAGCGTAACAGAGTCCAATGAGCAGTTCTTC
NA	TRBJ2-3	TRBD2	TRBV11-2	16	CASSLSAGVRTDTQYF	TGTGCCAGCAGCCTATCCGCGGGGGTCCGCACAGATACGCAGTATTTT
once	TRBJ2-1	NA	TRBV9	16	CASSPRWRARSNEQFF	TGTGCCAGCAGCCCCCGGTGGAGGGCGCGGTCTAATGAGCAGTTCTTC
once	TRBJ2-3	TRBD2	TRBV7-3	16	CASSSGLAGATDTQYF	TGTGCCAGCAGCTCGGGACTAGCGGGGGCCACAGATACGCAGTATTTT
NA	TRBJ2-2	TRBD1	TRBV5-1	14	CASSMGQGTGELFF	TGCGCCAGCAGCATGGGACAGGGGACCGGGGAGCTGTTTTTT
NA	TRBJ1-4	NA	TRBV28	13	CASSFGRDEKLFF	TGTGCCAGCAGTTTTGGCCGGGATGAAAAACTGTTTTTT
NA	TRBJ2-5	TRBD1	TRBV5-1	14	CASRDDRVLETQYF	TGCGCCAGCAGGGATGACAGGGTATTAGAGACCCAGTACTTC
NA	TRBJ2-5	TRBD1	TRBV6-1	12	CASKDRAETQYF	TGTGCCAGCAAAGACAGGGCAGAGACCCAGTACTTC
NA	TRBJ1-5	NA	TRBV7-2	13	CASSLNIIQPQHF	TGTGCCAGCAGCTTAAACATTATTCAGCCCCAGCATTTT
NA	TRBJ1-1	NA	TRBV14	14	CASSLRTNADPAFF	TGTGCCAGCAGCCTCAGGACAAACGCCGACCCAGCTTTCTTT
NA	TRBJ2-7	NA	TRBV6-1	17	CASSEFMGTGYLYEQYF	TGTGCCAGCAGTGAATTTATGGGGACTGGGTATCTTTACGAGCAGTACTTC
NA	TRBJ2-3	TRBD2	TRBV7-9	16	CASSSASGGNTDTQYF	TGTGCCAGCAGCTCGGCTAGCGGGGGAAACACAGATACGCAGTATTTT
NA	TRBJ2-7	NA	TRBV5-1	12	CASSFAGLEQYF	TGCGCCAGCAGCTTTGCGGGCCTCGAGCAGTACTTC
NA	TRBJ1-4	TRBD1	TRBV2	14	CASSRPQGGEKLFF	TGTGCCAGCAGCCGCCCACAGGGGGGAGAAAAACTGTTTTTT
NA	TRBJ2-7	NA	TRBV6-1	13	CASREGQNYEQYF	TGTGCCAGCAGGGAGGGACAGAACTACGAGCAGTACTTC
NA	TRBJ2-1	TRBD2	TRBV4-2	16	CASSQDGSGGYNEQFF	TGTGCCAGCAGCCAAGACGGAAGCGGGGGATACAATGAGCAGTTCTTC
NA	TRBJ2-1	NA	TRBV6-5	15	CASSYSGHSTNEQFF	TGTGCCAGCAGTTACTCGGGACACTCGACGAATGAGCAGTTCTTC
NA	TRBJ2-1	NA	TRBV14	14	CASSHPRDRDEQFF	TGTGCCAGCAGCCATCCCAGGGATCGAGATGAGCAGTTCTTC
NA	TRBJ2-2	TRBD1	TRBV4-3	16	CASSQGTGGSAGELFF	TGCGCCAGCAGCCAAGGGACAGGGGGTAGCGCCGGGGAGCTGTTTTTT
NA	TRBJ2-1	TRBD1	TRBV2	15	CASANGQGSYNEQFF	TGTGCCAGCGCTAATGGACAGGGCTCCTACAATGAGCAGTTCTTC
NA	TRBJ2-1	NA	TRBV11-3	13	CASSLGRDNGQFF	TGTGCCAGCAGCCTGGGCAGAGACAATGGGCAGTTCTTC
NA	TRBJ2-7	NA	TRBV10-3	14	CAISTPGVTYEQYF	TGTGCCATCAGTACCCCGGGGGTTACCTACGAGCAGTACTTC
NA	TRBJ2-7	NA	TRBV6-5	14	CASSRANRDYEQYF	TGTGCCAGCAGCCGGGCCAACCGAGACTACGAGCAGTACTTC
NA	TRBJ1-6	NA	TRBV30	14	CAWTPTPYNSPLHF	TGTGCCTGGACCCCGACACCCTATAATTCACCCCTCCACTTT
NA	TRBJ1-5	NA	TRBV21-1	22	CASSNGWGDLLKNPLVLQPQHF	TGTGCCAGCAGCAACGGCTGGGGGGACTTATTAAAAAACCCTCTAGTCTTACAGCCCCAGCATTTT
NA	TRBJ2-2	NA	TRBV27	12	CASGRVTGELFF	TGTGCCAGCGGCAGGGTGACCGGGGAGCTGTTTTTT
NA	TRBJ1-6	TRBD1	TRBV27	15	CASSIAGTGYSPLHF	TGTGCCAGCAGTATAGCCGGGACAGGATATTCACCCCTCCACTTT
NA	TRBJ1-6	NA	TRBV4-1	17	CASSQDWSWGGRSPLHF	TGCGCCAGCAGCCAAGATTGGTCCTGGGGCGGGAGGTCACCCCTCCACTTT
NA	TRBJ2-1	TRBD2	TRBV6-5	15	CASSYSGGGAYEQFF	TGTGCCAGCAGTTACTCAGGCGGGGGGGCGTATGAGCAGTTCTTC
few	TRBJ1-1	NA	TRBV7-3	15	CASSLTGGPGTEAFF	TGTGCCAGCAGCTTAACGGGGGGGCCGGGCACTGAAGCTTTCTTT